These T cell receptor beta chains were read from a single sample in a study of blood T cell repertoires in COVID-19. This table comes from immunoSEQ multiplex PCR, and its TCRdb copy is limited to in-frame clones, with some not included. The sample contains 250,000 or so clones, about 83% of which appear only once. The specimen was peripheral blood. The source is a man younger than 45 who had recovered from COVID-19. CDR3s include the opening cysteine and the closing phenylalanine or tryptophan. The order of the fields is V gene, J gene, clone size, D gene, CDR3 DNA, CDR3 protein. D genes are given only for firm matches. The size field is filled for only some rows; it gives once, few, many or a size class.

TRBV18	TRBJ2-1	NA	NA	TGTGCCAGCTCACCTACGAGGCAGGGAGGCAATGAGCAGTTCTTC	CASSPTRQGGNEQFF
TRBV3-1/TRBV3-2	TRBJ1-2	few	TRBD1	TGTGCCAGCAGCCAAGATCCACTCCCGGGACAGAGCTACACCTTC	CASSQDPLPGQSYTF
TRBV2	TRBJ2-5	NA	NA	TGTGCCAGCTCCGCCGGTTTGCTTGAGACCCAGTACTTC	CASSAGLLETQYF
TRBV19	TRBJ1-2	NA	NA	TGTGCCAGTAATGCGGGGACGTACCCTTATGGCTACACCTTC	CASNAGTYPYGYTF
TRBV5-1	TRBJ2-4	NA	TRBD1	TGCGCCAGCAGCTCGACCGAGGGGGCAGGGAACATTCAGTACTTC	CASSSTEGAGNIQYF
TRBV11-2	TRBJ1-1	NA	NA	TGTGCCAGCAGCTCTCCGTACACTGAAGCTTTCTTT	CASSSPYTEAFF
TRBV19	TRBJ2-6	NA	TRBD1	TGTGCCAGTAGTCCAGGGACAGGGGGATCTGGGGCCAACGTCCTGACTTTC	CASSPGTGGSGANVLTF
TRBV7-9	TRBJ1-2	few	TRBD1	TGTGCCAGCAGCGCGGAACGAAGATCTCGGACAGGGGTTCACTATGGCTACACCTTC	CASSAERRSRTGVHYGYTF
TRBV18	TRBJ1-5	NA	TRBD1	TGTGCCAGCTCACCGTTCCGGGACAGGGGGCGCGTGGGCAATCAGCCCCAGCATTTT	CASSPFRDRGRVGNQPQHF
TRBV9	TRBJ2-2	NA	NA	TGTGCCAGCAGCGCTCCGTCTACCGGGGAGCTGTTTTTT	CASSAPSTGELFF
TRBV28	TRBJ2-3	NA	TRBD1	TGTGCCAGCAGTTTGGGCACAGGGGGTAGGACAGATACGCAGTATTTT	CASSLGTGGRTDTQYF
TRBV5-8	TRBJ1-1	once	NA	TGTGCCAGCAGCTTGGACCCGGTCCTGAACACTGAAGCTTTCTTT	CASSLDPVLNTEAFF
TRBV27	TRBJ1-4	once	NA	TGTGCCAGCACCCGTCAAGGGGGAGAAAAACTGTTTTTT	CASTRQGGEKLFF
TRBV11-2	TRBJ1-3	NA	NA	TGTGCCAGCAGCTTTCGAGGGTTTGGAAACACCATATATTTT	CASSFRGFGNTIYF
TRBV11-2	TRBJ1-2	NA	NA	TGTGCCAGCAGCCCACAGGGCTACGGCTATGGCTACACCTTC	CASSPQGYGYGYTF
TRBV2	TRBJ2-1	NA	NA	TGTGCCAGCAGTTCAGGGACCTACAATGAGCAGTTCTTC	CASSSGTYNEQFF
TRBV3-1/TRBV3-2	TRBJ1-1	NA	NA	TGTGCCAGCAGCCACCACTCCGCACAGCAAGCTTTCTTT	CASSHHSAQQAFF
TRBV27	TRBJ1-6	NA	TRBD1	TGTGCCAGCAGCGAACCGCCGGACAGGCTAAGAACCTATAATTCACCCCTCCACTTT	CASSEPPDRLRTYNSPLHF
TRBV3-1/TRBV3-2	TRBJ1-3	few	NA	TGTGCCAGCAGCCAAGGCAGGCAAAACACCATATATTTT	CASSQGRQNTIYF
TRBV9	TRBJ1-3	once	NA	TGTGCCAGCAGCTCCCGGACAGAGGAGGACACCATATATTTT	CASSSRTEEDTIYF
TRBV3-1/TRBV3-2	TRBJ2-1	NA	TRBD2	TGTGCCAGCAGCCAAGTGGGGACTAGCGGGGGGACTAACTCCTACAATGAGCAGTTCTTC	CASSQVGTSGGTNSYNEQFF
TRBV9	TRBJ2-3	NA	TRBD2	TGTGCCAGCAGCGGGGGACTACACACAGATACGCAGTATTTT	CASSGGLHTDTQYF
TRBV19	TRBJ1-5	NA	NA	TGTGCCAGTAGTATGAGGAATAGCAATCAGCCCCAGCATTTT	CASSMRNSNQPQHF
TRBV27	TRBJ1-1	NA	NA	TGTGCCAGCAGTTTAGACAGGCGGTTCGCTGAAGCTTTCTTT	CASSLDRRFAEAFF
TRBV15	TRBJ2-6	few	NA	TGTGCCACCAGCCCCCAACAGGGCTCTGGGGCCAACGTCCTGACTTTC	CATSPQQGSGANVLTF
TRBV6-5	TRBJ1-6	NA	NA	TGTGCCAGCACCCCGGGAAAGAGAAATTCACCCCTCCACTTT	CASTPGKRNSPLHF
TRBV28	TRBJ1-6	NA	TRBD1	TGTGCCAGCAGTTTCTCCGACAGGGTTAATTCACCCCTCCACTTT	CASSFSDRVNSPLHF
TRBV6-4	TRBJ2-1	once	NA	TGTGCCAGCAGTGACTCTGATCCTAGTTCCTACAATGAGCAGTTCTTC	CASSDSDPSSYNEQFF
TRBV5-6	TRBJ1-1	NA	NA	TGTGCCAGCAGCTTGGCGGCGGCGTTTGAAGCTTTCTTT	CASSLAAAFEAFF
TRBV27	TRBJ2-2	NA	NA	TGTGCCAGCAGTTTTTTTATCACCGGGGAGCTGTTTTTT	CASSFFITGELFF
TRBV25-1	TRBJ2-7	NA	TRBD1	TGTGCCAGCAGTGACCGGGACAGGGTCTCCTACGAGCAGTACTTC	CASSDRDRVSYEQYF
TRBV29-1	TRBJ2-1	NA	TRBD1	TGCAGCCTGGGATCGGGACAGGGATACAATGAGCAGTTCTTC	CSLGSGQGYNEQFF
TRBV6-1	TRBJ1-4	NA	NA	TGTGCCAGCAGTGACAGAGGGCGGGAAAATGAAAAACTGTTTTTT	CASSDRGRENEKLFF
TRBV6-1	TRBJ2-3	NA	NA	TGTGCCAGCAGTGAATCATTGACACCTAGCACAGATACGCAGTATTTT	CASSESLTPSTDTQYF
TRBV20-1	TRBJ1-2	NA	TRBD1	TGCAGTGCAAGAAACAGGGGAGGCTACACCTTC	CSARNRGGYTF
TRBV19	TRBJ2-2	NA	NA	TGTGCCAGTAGTGTCGCGAATAGGGGAACCGGGGAGCTGTTTTTT	CASSVANRGTGELFF
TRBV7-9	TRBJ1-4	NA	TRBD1	TGTGCCAGCAGCGGATGGACAGGGGTGTTCGAAAAACTGTTTTTT	CASSGWTGVFEKLFF